The 10 T cell receptor beta chains listed next were all sequenced from one sample in a study of T cell responses to AZD1222 COVID-19 vaccine. Produced via immunoSEQ multiplex PCR; TCRdb's table is partial and in-frame only. There are 150,000 to 200,000 clones in the sample; 91% occur only once, and about 1.9% lies in the top ten. The source was peripheral blood, collected on day 0 of AZD1222 vaccination. Every receptor here comes from an adult in good health.

CDR3 sequence (DNA): TGTGCCAGCAGCTTAGGCCAATCTAGCGGGAGCACCCTTTTTTACGAGCAGTACTTC. This gives the protein CASSLGQSSGSTLFYEQYF. This chain joins TRBV5-4 and TRBJ2-7; 10 bases agree with TRBD2. The germline gives CDR1 SGHNT, CDR2 YYREEE (reference sequence). This CDR3 is 19 amino acids long. The ends lost 2 bases at V and 4 bases at J; junction bases unmatched: 18.

This clone occurred once. The chain links TRBV7-3 to TRBJ1-1; TRBD1 aligns across 8 bases. Germline lookup yields CDR1 SGHTA and CDR2 FQGTGA. This CDR3 region has 14 residues. Unmatched junction bases numbered 12, after V lost 5 bases and J lost 10 bases. The CDR3 loop is CASSAGGQGSTAFF. CDR3 in DNA: TGTGCCAGCAGCGCGGGAGGACAGGGTTCGACAGCTTTCTTT.

The chain combines TRBV9 with TRBJ1-1, with 7 nucleotides matching TRBD1. This CDR3 comprises 12 residues. CDR1 and CDR2 (germline): SGDLS, YYNGEE. Unmatched junction bases numbered 5, after V lost 4 bases and J lost 8 bases. The CDR3 loop is CASSTLQGEAFF. DNA of the CDR3: TGTGCCAGCAGCACCTTACAGGGGGAAGCTTTCTTT.

The genes are TRBV30 and TRBJ1-1; perhaps TRBD1 as D (6 bases). V dropped 0 bases and J dropped 3 bases, with 14 bases sitting between them. Germline assignment: CDR1 GTSNPN and CDR2 SVGIG (reference sequence). The CDR3 sequence is 15 residues long. The CDR3 coding sequence is TGTGCCTGGAGTGTCCTTACAGGGTACGACACTGAAGCTTTCTTT. Amino acid sequence: CAWSVLTGYDTEAFF.

This rearrangement joins TRBV2 to TRBJ1-5; D gene uncertain. Per the germline V gene, CDR1 is SNHLY and CDR2 is FYNNEI. Trimming cost V 3 bases and J 9 bases, with 15 bases left between them. This CDR3 spans 14 amino acids. Here the CDR3 reads CASSDLAVSRPQHF. DNA of the CDR3: TGTGCCAGCAGTGATTTAGCAGTGTCACGGCCCCAGCATTTT.

The table lists this clone with a few counts. The sample has other DNA sequences that encode this CDR3 too. The chain uses TRBV9 and TRBJ1-1; D call uncertain. V gave up 0 bases and J gave up 4 bases, with 7 bases separating them. CDR1 and CDR2 from the germline V gene are SGDLS and YYNGEE. CDR3 length: 13 residues. CDR3 in DNA: TGTGCCAGCAGCGTAGGGTCGGGCACTGAAGCTTTCTTT. Translated: CASSVGSGTEAFF.

The chain uses TRBV19 and TRBJ1-5; no clear D gene. The CDR3 sequence is 11 residues long. Germline lookup yields CDR1 LNHDA and CDR2 SQIVND (reference sequence). V lost 8 bases to trimming and J lost 6 bases, with 8 bases between them. CDR3 DNA sequence: TGTGCCAGTGGCACTGGTCAGCCCCAGCATTTT. Translated, it gives CASGTGQPQHF.

Regarding this clone: This same CDR3 is encoded by further DNA sequences in the sample. V usage is TRBV30 and J usage is TRBJ2-5; D is perhaps TRBD1 or TRBD2 (6 bases each). The CDR3 is made up of 12 amino acids. Germline CDR1 and CDR2: GTSNPN and SVGIG (reference sequence). V lost 4 bases, J lost 4 bases, and 10 bases lay in between. CDR3 sequence reads: CAWKGGRETQYF. CDR3 bases: TGTGCCTGGAAGGGGGGTCGAGAGACCCAGTACTTC.

The rearrangement uses TRBV6-2 or TRBV6-3 and TRBJ1-5; D gene ambiguous. V lost 2 bases to trimming and J lost 0 bases, with 14 bases between them. The CDR3 is 17 residues long. In germline, CDR1 is MNHEY, CDR2 SVGEGT. The CDR3 DNA reads TGTGCCAGCAGTTACGGTCCCCCGATCAATAGCAATCAGCCCCAGCATTTT. Its protein product is CASSYGPPINSNQPQHF.

The J gene is TRBJ2-7, the V gene TRBV7-2; TRBD1 matches at 10 bases. Germline assignment: CDR1 SGHTA and CDR2 FQGNSA. This CDR3 has 14 amino acids. V shed 4 bases, J shed 7 bases, and the junction held 7 bases outside the gene matches. The CDR3 sequence: CASSSGTGAWEQYF. The CDR3 DNA reads as TGTGCCAGCAGCTCCGGGACAGGGGCTTGGGAGCAGTACTTC.